This is a list of T cell receptor beta chains from one sample in a study of blood T cell repertoires in COVID-19. Measured with immunoSEQ multiplex PCR; TCRdb has only the in-frame clones, and not every one. The sample holds some 230,000 clones, around 82% seen once. Material: peripheral blood. These receptors all come from a woman in her 30s who had recovered from COVID-19. CDR3s include the opening cysteine and the closing phenylalanine or tryptophan. Each record gives: V gene, clone size, D gene, J gene, CDR3 protein, CDR3 DNA. A D gene is named only where the DNA matches it firmly. A row's size may be missing; if present it is once, few, many or a size class.

TRBV5-5	-	TRBD2	TRBJ2-7	CASSLTLLAVGTYEQYF	TGTGCCAGCAGCTTGACCCTGCTAGCGGTGGGAACCTACGAGCAGTACTTC
TRBV3-1/TRBV3-2	-	TRBD2	TRBJ2-7	CASSPLMTSGTGEQYF	TGTGCCAGCAGCCCCCTAATGACTAGCGGGACTGGCGAGCAGTACTTC
TRBV3-1/TRBV3-2	-	TRBD2	TRBJ2-1	CASSQTSGYNEQFF	TGTGCCAGCAGCCAGACTAGCGGGTACAATGAGCAGTTCTTC
TRBV19	-	TRBD1	TRBJ2-1	CASSIGVQGANEQFF	TGTGCCAGTAGTATAGGTGTACAGGGGGCTAATGAGCAGTTCTTC
TRBV30	-	-	TRBJ1-2	CAWSTGLLGGYTF	TGTGCCTGGAGTACAGGGCTCCTGGGGGGCTACACCTTC
TRBV9	-	TRBD2	TRBJ2-1	CASSVSGSYNEQFF	TGTGCCAGCAGCGTTAGCGGGTCCTACAATGAGCAGTTCTTC
TRBV19	-	TRBD1	TRBJ1-1	CASSIDNRGGTEAFF	TGTGCCAGTAGTATAGATAACAGGGGCGGCACTGAAGCTTTCTTT
TRBV10-3	-	-	TRBJ2-1	CAIMATFYNEQFF	TGTGCCATCATGGCGACATTTTACAATGAGCAGTTCTTC
TRBV18	-	-	TRBJ1-3	CASSPTGRRNTIYF	TGTGCCAGCTCACCGACAGGCCGACGAAACACCATATATTTT
TRBV25-1	-	-	TRBJ2-7	CASSEGRGNEQYF	TGTGCCAGCAGTGAGGGTAGGGGCAACGAGCAGTACTTC
TRBV4-1	once	-	TRBJ2-7	CASSQATGFRYEQYF	TGCGCCAGCAGCCAAGCGACAGGCTTCAGGTACGAGCAGTACTTC
TRBV11-3	-	TRBD1	TRBJ2-7	CASSLGQGGSYEQYF	TGTGCCAGCAGCCTCGGACAGGGGGGATCCTACGAGCAGTACTTC
TRBV30	-	-	TRBJ1-5	CAWSAPYEGVNQPQHF	TGTGCCTGGAGTGCCCCCTATGAGGGCGTGAATCAGCCCCAGCATTTT
TRBV25-1	-	-	TRBJ2-3	CATKGYTQYF	TGTGCCACCAAGGGGTATACGCAGTATTTT
TRBV6-5	-	TRBD1	TRBJ1-2	CASSQGQGNYGYTF	TGTGCCAGCAGTCAGGGACAGGGTAACTATGGCTACACCTTC
TRBV4-2	few	TRBD2	TRBJ2-5	CASSQETSGKQETQYF	TGTGCCAGCAGCCAAGAGACTAGCGGTAAACAAGAGACCCAGTACTTC
TRBV7-2	once	TRBD1	TRBJ2-7	CASSFGQANREQYF	TGTGCCAGCAGCTTTGGACAGGCAAACAGGGAGCAGTACTTC
TRBV6-5	-	-	TRBJ2-5	CAIGRDQETQYF	TGTGCCATCGGTCGGGATCAAGAGACCCAGTACTTC
TRBV6-5	-	TRBD1	TRBJ2-7	CASSYSLVGQGYEQYF	TGTGCCAGCAGTTACTCTTTAGTGGGACAGGGCTACGAGCAGTACTTC
TRBV11-2	-	TRBD2	TRBJ2-1	CASSAAGLPKDEQFF	TGTGCCAGCAGTGCAGCGGGATTACCTAAAGATGAGCAGTTCTTC
TRBV24-1	-	-	TRBJ2-7	CATSDLSAGTYEQYF	TGTGCCACCAGTGATTTAAGTGCAGGGACCTACGAGCAGTACTTC
TRBV29-1	-	-	TRBJ2-2	CSATLGRANTGELFF	TGCAGCGCTACCCTTGGGAGAGCGAACACCGGGGAGCTGTTTTTT
TRBV5-1	many	TRBD2	TRBJ2-7	CASSLGSSGRYEQYF	TGCGCCAGCAGCTTGGGGTCTAGCGGGAGGTACGAGCAGTACTTC
TRBV29-1	-	-	TRBJ1-2	CSVGRSDGYTF	TGCAGCGTTGGAAGAAGCGATGGCTACACCTTC
TRBV24-1	-	-	TRBJ2-1	CATRTTENNEQFF	TGTGCCACCAGGACAACAGAGAACAATGAGCAGTTCTTC
TRBV7-9	-	TRBD1	TRBJ2-3	CASSTGTAFTDTQYF	TGTGCCAGCAGTACCGGGACAGCCTTCACAGATACGCAGTATTTT
TRBV4-2	once	-	TRBJ2-1	CASSQNLRNEQFF	TGTGCCAGCAGCCAAAATCTCAGGAATGAGCAGTTCTTC
TRBV19	-	-	TRBJ2-1	CASSIRFQNNEQFF	TGTGCCAGTAGTATACGATTTCAGAACAATGAGCAGTTCTTC
TRBV10-2	few	TRBD1	TRBJ2-7	CASIPGQGGEQYF	TGCGCCAGCATTCCCGGACAGGGTGGCGAGCAGTACTTC
TRBV27	-	-	TRBJ2-2	CASSPANTGELFF	TGTGCCAGCAGTCCTGCGAACACCGGGGAGCTGTTTTTT
TRBV2	-	-	TRBJ2-1	CASSEGRDSYNEQFF	TGTGCCAGCAGTGAAGGGCGGGACTCCTACAATGAGCAGTTCTTC
TRBV28	-	-	TRBJ1-2	CASLGRGGGYGYTF	TGTGCCAGCCTCGGGCGGGGGGGAGGCTATGGCTACACCTTC
TRBV7-7	-	-	TRBJ2-5	CASSLEKASVETQYF	TGTGCCAGCAGCTTAGAGAAGGCTAGCGTTGAGACCCAGTACTTC
TRBV7-9	-	-	TRBJ2-5	CASTLGETQYF	TGTGCCAGCACCCTCGGAGAGACCCAGTACTTC
TRBV9	-	TRBD1	TRBJ2-3	CASSPGDRGTDTQYF	TGTGCCAGCAGCCCGGGGGACAGGGGGACAGATACGCAGTATTTT
TRBV6-5	-	-	TRBJ1-2	CASSYIPRGGYTF	TGTGCCAGCAGTTACATCCCCCGGGGTGGCTACACCTTC
TRBV16	-	-	TRBJ1-1	CASSQQDDTEAFF	TGTGCCAGCAGCCAACAGGATGACACTGAAGCTTTCTTT
TRBV7-9	-	TRBD2	TRBJ2-3	CASGLAGADTQYF	TGTGCCAGCGGACTAGCGGGAGCAGATACGCAGTATTTT
TRBV7-3	-	TRBD1	TRBJ2-3	CASSPTGSADTQYF	TGTGCCAGCAGCCCGACAGGGTCGGCAGATACGCAGTATTTT
TRBV9	-	-	TRBJ2-7	CASSPQGSSYEQYF	TGTGCCAGCAGCCCGCAGGGGAGCTCCTACGAGCAGTACTTC
TRBV5-1	-	TRBD1	TRBJ1-2	CASSAQGANYGYTF	TGCGCCAGCAGCGCACAGGGGGCTAACTATGGCTACACCTTC
TRBV11-3	-	-	TRBJ2-2	CASSLELGLANTGELFF	TGTGCCAGCAGCTTAGAGCTAGGACTGGCGAACACCGGGGAGCTGTTTTTT